This T cell receptor beta chain came from a study of cytomegalovirus exposure and HLA in healthy donors. The study's findings and limits: As a later analysis revealed, most CMV-associated TCR beta chains appeared HLA-restricted.

Germline V CDR1 and CDR2: SNHLY, FYNNEI. Trimming pared 6 bases from V and 2 bases from J, leaving 11 bases between. The CDR3 has 13 amino acids. The PCR used 60 Vbeta and 13 Jbeta primers. Sequencing used immunoSEQ multiplex PCR; TCRdb keeps in-frame clones, though not all of them. Of under 150,000 clones in the sample, roughly 80% were seen once. A note on this clone: The antigen is undetermined.

This TCR was sampled from a middle-aged man in good health and CMV-seronegative. The specimen sequenced was PBMCs. J is TRBJ2-7 and V is TRBV2; no clear D gene. The CDR3 DNA follows: TGTGCCAGCAGAGTACGGGTTACCTACGAGCAGTACTTC. Protein: CASRVRVTYEQYF.